Shown below are 7 T cell receptor beta chains from a single sample sequenced in a study of regulatory T cells in long-lasting Graves disease. Specified time point: newly diagnosed GD, antithyroid drugs for less than 3 months. PBMC RNA was the source of the TCR library. Sequencing libraries for TCR beta were prepared with iRepertoire HTBI primers and Arm-PCR of CDR3 regions. Each CDR3 protein is one row after TCRdb ran MiXCR on the multiplex PCR reads. This table has roughly 610,000 distinct CDR3 sequences, 15% to 20% appearing once. This same sample was also taken into another study, of T cells in Graves' hyperthyroidism and ophthalmopathy.

Sequencing was performed on peripheral blood mononuclear cells (PBMCs), taken at new diagnosis, from a patient treated with antithyroid drugs. These receptors were obtained from a man aged 18 to 30 with Graves disease.

The chain employs TRBV6-5 and TRBJ2-5; possibly TRBD2 for D (5 bases). In germline, CDR1 is MNHEY, CDR2 SVGAGI. Trimming shortened V by 2 bases and J by 5 bases, and 21 bases separated the two germline ends. This CDR3 has 17 residues. The CDR3 reads CASSYDLRGLGLETQYF. Here the CDR3 DNA reads TGTGCCAGCAGTTACGACTTACGCGGGTTGGGCCTCGAGACCCAGTACTTC.

This clonotype was observed at least ten times. The chain carries TRBV6-2 or TRBV6-3 and TRBJ2-7; 8 bases match TRBD2. This CDR3 comprises 15 residues. The junction had 10 bases not matched to a gene; V was cut back by 8 bases and J by 1 base. CDR1 and CDR2 from the germline V gene are MNHEY and SVGEGT. The CDR3, as DNA: TGTGCCAGCTCTGAAGGAGCGGGAGCTTCCTACGAGCAGTACTTC. Its protein product is CASSEGAGASYEQYF.

This clonotype was found many times. The chain carries TRBV12-3 or TRBV12-4 and TRBJ2-3, with 10 nucleotides matching TRBD2. The V and J ends lost 6 bases and 4 bases, in that order; junction bases with no gene match: 7. There are 15 residues in the CDR3. The CDR3 coding sequence is TGTGCCAGCAGACCAGCGGGAGGGCCACCAGATACGCAGTATTTT. It yields the protein CASRPAGGPPDTQYF.

Many counts were recorded for this clonotype. This chain connects TRBV24-1 to TRBJ1-5, with D hard to call. This CDR3 region has 17 residues. Germline-derived CDR1 and CDR2 are KGHDR and SFDVKD. V was trimmed by 2 bases and J by 3 bases, leaving 16 bases between them. The CDR3 loop reads CATSDSSSSRDNQPQHF. DNA for the CDR3: TGTGCCACCAGTGATTCTTCGTCGAGCCGGGACAATCAGCCCCAGCATTTT.

The chain recombines TRBV10-3 with TRBJ2-1, with 7 bases matching TRBD2. After removal of 6 bases from V and 3 bases from J, the junction contained 11 bases not matched to a gene. The CDR3 runs 16 residues. The germline gives CDR1 ENHRY, CDR2 SYGVKD. The CDR3 DNA sequence: TGTGCCATCAGCCCTCGGGAGCGGGACTACTACAATGAGCAGTTCTTC. Encoded protein: CAISPRERDYYNEQFF.

This clonotype was detected many times. This chain joins TRBV30 and TRBJ1-5; D unresolved. The V end was cut by 2 bases, the J end by 3 bases, with 8 bases between. This CDR3 is 13 amino acids long. CDR1 and CDR2 from the germline V gene are GTSNPN and SVGIG (reference sequence). The CDR3 spells CAWSQDHNQPQHF. CDR3 nucleotides: TGTGCCTGGAGTCAGGACCACAATCAGCCCCAGCATTTT.

This clonotype was observed at least ten times. The V call is TRBV27, the J call TRBJ2-7; D may correspond to TRBD1 or TRBD2 (5 bases each). The CDR3 spans 14 residues. Germline V gives CDR1 MNHEY, CDR2 SMNVEV (reference sequence). The germline V and J ends were trimmed by 3 bases and 5 bases, with 14 bases remaining between them. CDR3: CASSLGERIHEQYF. CDR3 coding DNA: TGTGCCAGCAGTTTGGGGGAGAGAATCCACGAGCAGTACTTC.